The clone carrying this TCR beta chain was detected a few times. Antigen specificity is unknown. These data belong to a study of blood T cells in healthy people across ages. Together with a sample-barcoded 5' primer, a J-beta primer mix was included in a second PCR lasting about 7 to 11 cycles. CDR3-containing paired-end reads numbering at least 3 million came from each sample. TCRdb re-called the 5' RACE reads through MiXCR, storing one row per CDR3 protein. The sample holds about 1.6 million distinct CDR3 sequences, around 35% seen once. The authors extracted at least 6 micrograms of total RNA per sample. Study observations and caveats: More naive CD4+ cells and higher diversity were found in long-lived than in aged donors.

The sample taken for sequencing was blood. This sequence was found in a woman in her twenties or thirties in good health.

CDR3 amino acids: CASSQGRRQPQHF. The CDR3 nucleotides read TGTGCCAGCAGCCAAGGTAGGAGACAGCCCCAGCATTTT. This chain uses TRBV3-1 with TRBJ1-5; D unresolved. The CDR3 extends over 13 amino acids. V lost 1 base and J 7 bases, leaving 8 bases between the germline ends. CDR1 and CDR2 from the germline V gene are LGHDT and YNNKEL (reference sequence).